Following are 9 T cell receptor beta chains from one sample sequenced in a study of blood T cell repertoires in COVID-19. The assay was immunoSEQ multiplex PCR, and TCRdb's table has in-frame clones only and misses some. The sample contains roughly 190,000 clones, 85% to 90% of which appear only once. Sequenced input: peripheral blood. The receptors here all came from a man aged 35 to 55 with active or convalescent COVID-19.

The DNA of the CDR3 is TGTGCCAGCAGTGGGAGCGGGAGAAACACCGGGGAGCTGTTTTTT. Its translation: CASSGSGRNTGELFF. The chain combines TRBV2 with TRBJ2-2; 8 bases line up with TRBD2. The CDR3 covers 15 residues. J gave up 2 bases and V 4 bases, and 3 bases lay outside the gene matches. The germline V gene encodes CDR1 SNHLY and CDR2 FYNNEI.

This CDR3 is CASSPGTGFTFF. CDR3 nucleotides: TGTGCCAGCAGTCCCGGGACAGGGTTTACTTTCTTT. V gene TRBV28 combines with J gene TRBJ1-1; TRBD1 aligns across 9 bases. With 5 bases clipped from V and 12 bases from J, the junction kept 7 bases outside the gene matches. The CDR3 covers 12 residues. CDR1 and CDR2 from the germline V gene are MDHEN and SYDVKM.

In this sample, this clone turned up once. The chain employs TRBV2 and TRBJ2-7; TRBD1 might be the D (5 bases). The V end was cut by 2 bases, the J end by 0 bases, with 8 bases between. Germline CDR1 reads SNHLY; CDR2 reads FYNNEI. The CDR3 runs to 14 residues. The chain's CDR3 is CASSEQGSSYEQYF. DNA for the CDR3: TGTGCCAGCAGTGAACAGGGTAGCTCCTACGAGCAGTACTTC.

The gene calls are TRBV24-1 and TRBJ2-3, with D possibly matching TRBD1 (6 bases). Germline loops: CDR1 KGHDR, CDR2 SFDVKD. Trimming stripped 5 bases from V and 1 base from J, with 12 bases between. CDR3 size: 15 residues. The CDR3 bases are TGTGCCACCAGTGGTCAGGGGACGGGCACAGATACGCAGTATTTT. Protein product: CATSGQGTGTDTQYF.

DNA for the CDR3: TGTGCCAGCAGCTCCAACACCCCAGGGGGCCACTATGGCTACACCTTC. Protein: CASSSNTPGGHYGYTF. The chain recombines TRBV7-2 with TRBJ1-2, with 8 bases identical to TRBD1. The germline V gene has CDR1 SGHTA and CDR2 FQGNSA. This CDR3 has 16 amino acids. J gave up 3 bases and V 4 bases, and 10 bases lay outside the gene matches.

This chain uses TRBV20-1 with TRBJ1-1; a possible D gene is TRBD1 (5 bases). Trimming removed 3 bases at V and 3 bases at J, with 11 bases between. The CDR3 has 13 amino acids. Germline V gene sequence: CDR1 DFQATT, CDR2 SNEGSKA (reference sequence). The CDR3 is CSASQGLYTEAFF. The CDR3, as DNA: TGCAGTGCTAGTCAGGGATTGTACACTGAAGCTTTCTTT.

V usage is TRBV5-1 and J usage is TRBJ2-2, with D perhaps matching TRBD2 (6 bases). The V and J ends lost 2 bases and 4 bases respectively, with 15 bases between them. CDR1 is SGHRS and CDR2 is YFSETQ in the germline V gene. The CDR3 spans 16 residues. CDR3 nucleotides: TGCGCCAGCAGCTTAGGGCTAGCGTCGGGCACCGGGGAGCTGTTTTTT. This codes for CASSLGLASGTGELFF.

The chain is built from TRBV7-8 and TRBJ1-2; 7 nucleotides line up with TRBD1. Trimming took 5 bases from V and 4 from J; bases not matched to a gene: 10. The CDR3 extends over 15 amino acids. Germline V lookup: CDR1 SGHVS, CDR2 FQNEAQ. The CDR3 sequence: CASSRTETGAYGYTF. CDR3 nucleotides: TGTGCCAGCAGCCGTACGGAAACAGGGGCCTATGGCTACACCTTC.

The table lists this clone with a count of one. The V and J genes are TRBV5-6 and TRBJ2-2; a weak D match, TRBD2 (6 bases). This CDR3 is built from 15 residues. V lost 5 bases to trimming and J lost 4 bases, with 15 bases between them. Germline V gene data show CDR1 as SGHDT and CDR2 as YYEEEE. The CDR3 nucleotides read TGTGCCAGCAGTCCTGCCGGGGGAGGCACCGGGGAGCTGTTTTTT. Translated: CASSPAGGGTGELFF.